One and the same sample provided the 26 T cell receptor beta chains below, sequenced in a study of CD8+ T cells in alopecia areata. It was cDNA, reverse transcribed from extracted RNA, that served as the sequencing template. Assay used: immunoSEQ multiplex PCR; TCRdb lists only in-frame clones, some missing. This table has about 120,000 clones, about 50% appearing once. Treatment denoted: oral pan-JAK inhibitor, 5-10 mg twice daily. Sequencing was performed on CD4+ T cells sorted from blood, taken at week 4, from a patient treated with tofacitinib. These receptors all stem from a human donor with alopecia areata.

In this sample, this clone turned up a few times. The CDR3 DNA sequence: TGTGCCAGCCGCGGACTGTCCCAAGAGACCCAGTACTTC. As protein: CASRGLSQETQYF. The J gene is TRBJ2-5, the V gene TRBV28; the D gene is possibly TRBD2 (5 bases). The ends were cut back, 8 bases at V and 1 base at J, with 11 bases in the middle. The CDR3 is 13 residues long. Germline V lookup: CDR1 MDHEN, CDR2 SYDVKM. Using reference TRBV28 and TRBJ2-5 for the parts outside the CDR3, the full variable domain is DVKVTQSSRYLVKRTGEKVFLECVQDMDHENMFWYRQDPGLGLRLIYFSYDVKMKEKGDIPEGYSVSREKKERFSLILESASTNQTSMYLCASRGLSQETQYFGPGTRLLVL.

The chain couples TRBV6-5 to TRBJ1-2; no reliable D call. CDR3 length: 14 amino acids. The V end was cut by 6 bases, the J end by 5 bases, with 16 bases between. Per the germline V gene, CDR1 is MNHEY and CDR2 is SVGAGI. The CDR3 nucleotides are TGTGCCAGCAGCAACCCCGGGAGAACGTATGGCTACACCTTC. The encoded protein is CASSNPGRTYGYTF.

There are a few counts of this clone. The chain is built from TRBV10-3 and TRBJ2-1; D call uncertain. CDR1 ENHRY and CDR2 SYGVKD come from the germline V gene. CDR3 size: 13 residues. The V end was cut by 4 bases, the J end by 11 bases, with 15 bases between. The CDR3 bases are TGTGCCATCAGTGGGGCAAACGAACCACAGCAGTTCTTC. Translated, it gives CAISGANEPQQFF.

This clone was detected once. This sequence joins TRBV18 and TRBJ2-7, with D uncertain. From germline, CDR1 is KGHSH and CDR2 LQKENI. The V end was cut by 0 bases, the J end by 7 bases, with 7 bases between. The CDR3 consists of 12 residues. DNA for the CDR3: TGTGCCAGCTCACCACCTTCTGGGGAGCAGTACTTC. It is translated as CASSPPSGEQYF.

The chain joins TRBV11-2 to TRBJ1-1, with no clear D. Trimming took off 1 base at V and 4 bases at J, with 16 bases between the two ends. The CDR3 runs to 16 residues. Germline assignment: CDR1 SGHAT and CDR2 FQNNGV. The CDR3 here is CASSLGLARAGTEAFF. The CDR3 bases are TGTGCCAGCAGCTTAGGATTAGCTCGGGCGGGCACTGAAGCTTTCTTT.

This clone has only a few counts. The genes are TRBV6-6 and TRBJ2-1, with D maybe TRBD2 (6 bases). The CDR3 is 12 residues long. The V and J ends lost 2 bases and 10 bases respectively, with 9 bases between them. Germline assignment: CDR1 MNHNY and CDR2 SVGAGI (reference sequence). The CDR3 is CASSYALAEQFF. CDR3 bases: TGTGCCAGCAGTTACGCCCTAGCGGAGCAGTTCTTC.

J is TRBJ1-1 and V is TRBV19, with unresolved D. The CDR3 loop spans 14 amino acids. Germline loops: CDR1 LNHDA, CDR2 SQIVND (reference sequence). Trimming cost V 4 bases and J 2 bases, with 11 bases left between them. The CDR3 loop reads CASSKSGSNTEAFF. The CDR3 nucleotides read TGTGCCAGTAGTAAGTCCGGATCTAACACTGAAGCTTTCTTT. The full variable domain, completed using reference TRBV19 and TRBJ1-1, is DGGITQSPKYLFRKEGQNVTLSCEQNLNHDAMYWYRQDPGQGLRLIYYSQIVNDFQKGDIAEGYSVSREKKESFPLTVTSAQKNPTAFYLCASSKSGSNTEAFFGQGTRLTVV.

The chain carries TRBV7-3 and TRBJ2-2; 8 nucleotides match TRBD1. The CDR3 extends over 17 amino acids. The germline V gene encodes CDR1 SGHTA and CDR2 FQGTGA. The V segment lost 6 bases and the J segment 5 bases; nucleotides outside the gene matches: 14. The CDR3 region is CASSRQPDRGGTGELFF. In nucleotides, the CDR3 is TGTGCCAGCAGTCGACAACCCGACAGGGGCGGAACCGGGGAGCTGTTTTTT.

J is TRBJ2-5 and V is TRBV7-3; tentatively, D is TRBD2 (7 bases). With 5 bases removed from V and 6 bases from J, the gap between germline ends came to 16 bases. Germline-derived CDR1 and CDR2 are SGHTA and FQGTGA. This CDR3 spans 14 amino acids. The CDR3 loop reads CASSPQGGGKTQYF. The CDR3 DNA reads as TGTGCCAGCAGCCCCCAGGGAGGGGGGAAGACCCAGTACTTC.

The genes are TRBV25-1 and TRBJ2-2, with TRBD1 matching 9 bases. V was clipped by 2 bases and J by 1 base; unmatched bases: 8. The CDR3 runs to 18 residues. The germline V gene encodes CDR1 MGHDK and CDR2 SYGVNS. In nucleotides, the CDR3 is TGTGCCAGCAGTGAAGATTATTGGACAGGGGTGAACACCGGGGAGCTGTTTTTT. It translates to CASSEDYWTGVNTGELFF.

J is TRBJ2-1 and V is TRBV29-1, with 9 bases aligning to TRBD2. The germline V gene has CDR1 SQVTM and CDR2 ANQGSEA. J gave up 5 bases and V 6 bases, and 5 bases lay outside the gene matches. CDR3 length: 13 residues. CDR3 amino acids: CSVRLAVNNEQFF. Written as DNA, the CDR3 is TGCAGCGTGCGACTAGCGGTCAACAATGAGCAGTTCTTC.

The V gene is TRBV6-6, the J gene TRBJ1-6, with D possibly matching TRBD1 (5 bases). Trimming removed 7 bases from V and 7 bases from J, with 14 bases in between. Per germline, CDR1 MNHNY and CDR2 SVGAGI (reference sequence). This CDR3 comprises 14 residues. CDR3 residues: CASKEGVLNSPLHF. CDR3 DNA: TGTGCCAGCAAGGAAGGGGTTTTAAATTCACCCCTCCACTTT.

The chain joins TRBV5-1 to TRBJ1-1; 9 bases agree with TRBD1. The CDR3 contains 15 residues. Per the germline V gene, CDR1 is SGHRS and CDR2 is YFSETQ. The J segment lost 5 bases and the V segment lost 0 bases, leaving 5 bases of the junction unmatched. Here the CDR3 reads CASSLEGTGYTEAFF. DNA for the CDR3: TGCGCCAGCAGCTTGGAAGGGACAGGGTATACTGAAGCTTTCTTT.

The chain is built from TRBV10-3 and TRBJ2-1; possible D gene TRBD1, 7 bases. V lost 6 bases to trimming and J lost 7 bases, with 16 bases between them. CDR3 length: 14 residues. Germline CDR1 ENHRY, CDR2 SYGVKD. CDR3 in amino acids: CAISKGGRGNEQFF. The DNA of the CDR3 is TGTGCCATCAGCAAGGGGGGCAGGGGGAATGAGCAGTTCTTC.

V is TRBV5-4 and J is TRBJ1-2; TRBD1 aligns across 8 bases. CDR1 SGHNT and CDR2 YYREEE come from the germline V gene (reference sequence). The J segment lost 6 bases and the V segment lost 4 bases, leaving 8 bases of the junction unmatched. This CDR3 is built from 14 residues. The CDR3 region has the DNA TGTGCCAGCAGCCCACAGGGGGGCTCCGATGGCTACACCTTC. The encoded protein is CASSPQGGSDGYTF.

The chain links TRBV29-1 to TRBJ2-1; no clear D. This CDR3 comprises 11 residues. Germline loops: CDR1 SQVTM, CDR2 ANQGSEA. Trimming stripped 4 bases from V and 7 bases from J, with 8 bases between. CDR3 residues: CSVAGSNEQFF. In DNA, the CDR3 is TGCAGCGTTGCTGGCAGTAATGAGCAGTTCTTC.

To note about this clone: This same CDR3 is encoded by further DNA sequences in the sample. The chain is built from TRBV29-1 and TRBJ2-7; 7 positions agree with TRBD1. V gave up 4 bases and J gave up 0 bases; unmatched junction bases: 3. Germline V gene sequence: CDR1 SQVTM, CDR2 ANQGSEA. This CDR3 spans 13 amino acids. The CDR3 reads CSVGDRVSYEQYF. The DNA for the CDR3 is TGCAGCGTTGGCGACAGGGTCTCCTACGAGCAGTACTTC.

The chain links TRBV29-1 to TRBJ2-1; TRBD2 matches 8 bases. The CDR3 spans 14 residues. CDR1 and CDR2 from the germline V gene are SQVTM and ANQGSEA. Trimming took 3 bases from V and 7 from J; bases not matched to a gene: 8. This CDR3 is CSVDSGLEGNEQFF. In DNA, the CDR3 is TGCAGCGTTGATTCGGGACTAGAGGGAAATGAGCAGTTCTTC.

The chain employs TRBV7-9 and TRBJ1-1, with 7 bases identical to TRBD1. The CDR3 extends over 14 amino acids. V dropped 5 bases and J dropped 1; count of bases not matched to a gene: 4. Germline values: CDR1 SEHNR, CDR2 FQNEAQ (reference sequence). DNA for the CDR3: TGTGCCAGCAGCCCACGGGACAGGAACACTGAAGCTTTCTTT. This encodes CASSPRDRNTEAFF.

This sequence joins TRBV29-1 and TRBJ2-2; D ambiguous. Germline V gene sequence: CDR1 SQVTM, CDR2 ANQGSEA. Trimming took off 4 bases at V and 3 bases at J, with 12 bases between the two ends. The CDR3 spans 14 residues. CDR3 protein: CSVAGGSYTGELFF. In nucleotides, the CDR3 is TGCAGCGTTGCCGGTGGCAGCTACACCGGGGAGCTGTTTTTT.

This rearrangement joins TRBV6-1 to TRBJ1-1; D gene unclear. Germline-derived CDR1 and CDR2 are MNHNS and SASEGT. CDR3 length equals 12 residues. The germline V and J ends were trimmed by 9 bases and 1 base, with 9 bases remaining between them. The CDR3 DNA is TGTGCCAGTTTATTAGGGAACACTGAAGCTTTCTTT. It specifies CASLLGNTEAFF.

V is TRBV29-1 and J is TRBJ2-7; no clear D. Per germline, CDR1 SQVTM and CDR2 ANQGSEA. V gave up 0 bases and J gave up 1 base, with 1 base separating them. The CDR3 loop spans 11 amino acids. CDR3: CSVEESYEQYF. CDR3 DNA: TGCAGCGTTGAAGAATCCTACGAGCAGTACTTC.

This rearrangement joins TRBV30 to TRBJ1-2; possible D gene TRBD1, 6 bases. Trimming removed 0 bases from V and 14 bases from J, with 16 bases in between. CDR3 length equals 12 residues. The V gene's germline CDR1 is GTSNPN and CDR2 SVGIG (reference sequence). CDR3 nucleotides: TGTGCCTGGAGTGTAGGGGGGGCAGGTTGGACCTTC. Amino acids: CAWSVGGAGWTF.

This clone turned up a few times. The V and J genes are TRBV14 and TRBJ1-6, with D hard to call. The CDR3 extends over 20 amino acids. Germline V CDR1 and CDR2: SGHDN, FVKESK. The ends were cut back, 0 bases at V and 7 bases at J, with 25 bases in the middle. For the CDR3, the DNA is TGTGCCAGCAGCCAAGATGGGTTACGTGTTGGGTTTACTCGGAATTCACCCCTCCACTTT. Translation gives CASSQDGLRVGFTRNSPLHF.

The rearrangement joins TRBV9 to TRBJ2-2, with unresolved D. The length of the CDR3 is 12 residues. V gave up 0 bases and J gave up 6 bases, with 3 bases separating them. Germline-derived CDR1 and CDR2 are SGDLS and YYNGEE. The CDR3 DNA reads as TGTGCCAGCAGCGTAGTTTCCGGGGAGCTGTTTTTT. The encoded protein is CASSVVSGELFF.

CDR3 bases: TGTGCCAGCAGCTTCCGGCGGCTTAACGGCGAGCAGTACTTC. This codes for CASSFRRLNGEQYF. V gene TRBV5-6 combines with J gene TRBJ2-7; D remains ambiguous. Trimming pared 2 bases from V and 6 bases from J, leaving 15 bases between. The CDR3 runs to 14 residues. Germline CDR1 SGHDT, CDR2 YYEEEE.